This T cell receptor beta chain comes out of a study of blood T cell repertoires in COVID-19. Overall study context: COVID-19 samples from acute and convalescent phases originated in the United States, Italy and Spain. PBMCs, B-cell-depleted T cells, or T cells provided the cDNA or gDNA that made up the material.

Germline-derived CDR1 and CDR2 are LGHDT and YNNKEL (reference sequence). The CDR3 runs to 12 residues. The J segment lost 4 bases and the V segment lost 5 bases, leaving 1 base of the junction unmatched. Original processing notes: By means of reference gene primer amplification, nucleated cell counts were estimated. Method: immunoSEQ multiplex PCR; TCRdb's copy keeps in-frame clones and lacks some. V, J and clone size are those of that table, while D and trimming were read from the DNA. This sample has more than 85,000 clones, with 81% found just once. This TCR came from an elderly man with active or convalescent COVID-19. The chain joins TRBV3-1 (or the pseudogene TRBV3-2) to TRBJ1-2; TRBD1 matches at 7 bases. Sample: peripheral blood. This chain's CDR3 is CASSGDSYGYTF. The CDR3 region has the DNA TGTGCCAGCAGCGGGGACAGCTATGGCTACACCTTC.